This T cell receptor beta chain was recorded in a study of blood T cell repertoires in COVID-19 (TCRdb year 2020). In terms of the full investigation: Collaborator samples came from the United States, Italy and Spain and covered acute and convalescent phases of COVID-19. The material from the prospective study consisted of cDNA or gDNA derived from T cells, B-cell-depleted T cells, or PBMCs. Deeply sampled blood TCRbeta repertoires from subjects exposed to, actively infected with, or recovered from COVID-19 were included in the dataset. A freely available public database, intended as a resource for researchers studying the immune response to SARS-CoV-2, is where the repertoires were released. Samples came from the ongoing ImmuneRACE study (first 160 participants) plus 1,254 subjects from 6 global collaborators. Sample metadata almost always included a de-identified subject ID, COVID-19 status, age in years and sex. Where available, HLA class I and class II types were obtained from metadata supplied by the sample provider rather than from assay-based typing. Results the study describes overall, beyond this receptor: The amount of clinical and demographic metadata varied by source and participant and was provided uncurated.

In the prospective study, participants were roughly 18 to 100 years old, resided in about two dozen geographic areas of the United States, and were enrolled through a virtual design. In the prospective study, participants were assigned to cohorts based on the clinical history participants reported in a screening survey and a study questionnaire. Exposed participants had been in contact, within 2 weeks of entering the study, with a person who had a PCR-confirmed or clinician-diagnosed case of COVID-19. In the prospective study, mobile phlebotomists collected whole blood, serum and a nasopharyngeal or oropharyngeal swab from each participant. Additional blood draws and questionnaires over an approximately two-month period could optionally be provided by prospective study participants. Before DNA extraction, blood samples from the prospective study were shipped at room temperature or frozen. The immunoSEQ Assay, a bias-controlled multiplex PCR, was used to amplify TCRbeta CDR3 regions from genomic DNA. As for the original processing: The number of nucleated cells in each sample was estimated by amplification of reference gene primers within the assay. Sequence reads were collapsed and filtered to measure the absolute abundance of every unique TCRbeta CDR3 rearrangement. Productive Simpson clonality was computed per sample as the square root of Simpson's diversity index over productive rearrangements. Imported from immuneACCESS, the table was reduced by TCRdb to in-frame sequences with V and J called. These copies leave out some clones; in studies compared against another copy, an unresolved V gene accounts for under half, and the cause of the remainder is not known. V and J calls and clone size are those listed in that table; D and trimming were worked out from the DNA. In all, the sample holds approximately 150,000 clones, and approximately 80% of those were seen once. Together, the top ten hold about 5.2% of the sample.

Details on this clone: The specificity of this receptor is unknown. The sample holds no much larger clone one base away, and base qualities are not on file.

CDR1 and CDR2 are drawn from the germline V gene: MDHEN, SYDVKM. Trimming leaves V shorter by 5 bases and J shorter by 8 bases, with the junction holding 10 bases beyond the gene matches. Inclusive of the bounding cysteine and phenylalanine, the CDR3 is 14 residues long. Kept here is only the CDR3 DNA, which spans 42 bases and is read in frame from base 1. Here the chain combines TRBV28 and TRBJ1-2; TRBD1 aligns with 8 central bases. The sequencing sample was made of PBMCs or T cells enriched from blood (not recorded which). The source is a man between 70 and 80 years old who had been exposed to COVID-19. The base sequence is TGTGCCAGCAGTGTCCGACAGGGGAAGTCGGGCTACACCTTC. It translates as CASSVRQGKSGYTF.